This T cell receptor (beta chain) was retrieved from a study of vaccination and CD4 T cells after COVID-19. Sequencing of cultured CD4+ T cell DNA used the Oncomine TCR Beta short-read assay. TCRdb re-analysed the PCR reads in MiXCR, keeping a single row per CDR3 protein. The sample carries approximately 16,000 distinct CDR3 sequences, about 45% recorded once. This sample's treatment: roughly ten-day PBMC culture with coronavirus spike peptide pools or control peptides (ViraFEST assay). There are a few counts of this clonotype. No antigen is known for it. Germline V CDR1 and CDR2: SGDLS, YYNGEE. This CDR3 spans 15 amino acids. Trimming took 4 bases from V and 4 from J; bases not matched to a gene: 6. Findings of the study overall: Researchers report that 304 of 307 vaccine-specific clones in convalescent patients proved spike mono-reactive.

Source: CD4+ T cells from blood, cultured in vitro, taken after SARS-CoV-2 vaccination. The rearrangement joins TRBV9 to TRBJ2-5; the match to TRBD2 covers 11 bases. The TCR was taken from a human donor who had recovered from COVID-19. CDR3 sequence reads: CASSRRTSGRETQYF. In DNA, the CDR3 is TGTGCCAGCAGCCGACGTACTAGCGGGAGAGAGACCCAGTACTTC.